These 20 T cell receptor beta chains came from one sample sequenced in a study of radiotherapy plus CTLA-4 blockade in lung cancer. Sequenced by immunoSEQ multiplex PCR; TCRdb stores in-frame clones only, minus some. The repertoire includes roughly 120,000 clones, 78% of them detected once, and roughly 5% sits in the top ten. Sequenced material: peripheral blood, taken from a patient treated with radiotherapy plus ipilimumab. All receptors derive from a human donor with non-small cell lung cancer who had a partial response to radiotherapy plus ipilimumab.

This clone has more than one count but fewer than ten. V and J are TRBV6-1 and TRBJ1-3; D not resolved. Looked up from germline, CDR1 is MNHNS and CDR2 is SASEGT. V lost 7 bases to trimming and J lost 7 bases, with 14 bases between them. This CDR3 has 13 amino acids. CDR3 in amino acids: CASTEVGRNTIYF. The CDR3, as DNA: TGTGCCAGCACCGAGGTGGGGAGGAACACCATATATTTT.

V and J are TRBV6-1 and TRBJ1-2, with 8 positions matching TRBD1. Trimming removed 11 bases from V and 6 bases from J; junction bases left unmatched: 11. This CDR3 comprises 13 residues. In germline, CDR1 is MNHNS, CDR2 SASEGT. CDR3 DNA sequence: TGTGCCTCACGCGGGGGACAGGACCATGGCTACACCTTC. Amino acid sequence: CASRGGQDHGYTF.

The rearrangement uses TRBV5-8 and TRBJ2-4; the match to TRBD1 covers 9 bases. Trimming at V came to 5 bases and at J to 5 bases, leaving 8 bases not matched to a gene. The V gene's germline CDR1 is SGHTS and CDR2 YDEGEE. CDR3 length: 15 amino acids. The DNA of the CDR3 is TGTGCCAGCAGTCCGACAGGGGGATCAGAAAACATTCAGTACTTC. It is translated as CASSPTGGSENIQYF.

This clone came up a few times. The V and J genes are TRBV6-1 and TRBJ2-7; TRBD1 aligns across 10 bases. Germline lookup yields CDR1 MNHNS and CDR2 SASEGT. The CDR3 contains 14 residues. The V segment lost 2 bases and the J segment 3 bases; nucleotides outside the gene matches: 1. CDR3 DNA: TGTGCCAGCAGTGAACGGACAGGGGGCTACGAGCAGTACTTC. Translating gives CASSERTGGYEQYF.

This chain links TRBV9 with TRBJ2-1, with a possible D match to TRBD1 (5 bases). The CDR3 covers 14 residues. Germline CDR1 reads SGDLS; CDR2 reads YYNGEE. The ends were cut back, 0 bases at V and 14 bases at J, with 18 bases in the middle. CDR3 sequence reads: CASSVGGIGQNKFF. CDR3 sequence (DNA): TGTGCCAGCAGCGTAGGGGGTATTGGACAAAACAAGTTCTTC.

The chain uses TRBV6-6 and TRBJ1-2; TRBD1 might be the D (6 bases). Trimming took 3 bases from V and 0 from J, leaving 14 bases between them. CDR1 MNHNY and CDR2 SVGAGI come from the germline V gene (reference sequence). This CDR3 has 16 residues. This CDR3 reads CASSYGTLSTNYGYTF. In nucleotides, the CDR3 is TGTGCCAGCAGTTATGGGACACTTTCTACTAACTATGGCTACACCTTC.

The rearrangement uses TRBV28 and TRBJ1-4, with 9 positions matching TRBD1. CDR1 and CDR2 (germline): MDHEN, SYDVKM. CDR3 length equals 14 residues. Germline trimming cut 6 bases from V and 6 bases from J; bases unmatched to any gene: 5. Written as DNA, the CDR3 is TGTGCCAGCAGCTTACAGGGGGCCCATGAAAAACTGTTTTTT. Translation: CASSLQGAHEKLFF.

In DNA form, the CDR3 reads TGTGCCAGCTCGCCAACCCTCGGGACAGGGGGCACAGATACGCAGTATTTT. This sequence encodes CASSPTLGTGGTDTQYF. This rearrangement joins TRBV18 to TRBJ2-3; 10 bases map to TRBD1. This CDR3 region has 17 residues. V was clipped by 6 bases and J by 1 base; unmatched bases: 10. Germline CDR1 reads KGHSH; CDR2 reads LQKENI.

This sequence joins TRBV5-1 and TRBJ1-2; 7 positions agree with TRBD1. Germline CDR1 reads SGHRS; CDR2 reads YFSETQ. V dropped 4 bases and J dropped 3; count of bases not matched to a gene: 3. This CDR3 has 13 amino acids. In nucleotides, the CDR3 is TGCGCCAGCAGCGCCGGACAGGACTATGGCTACACCTTC. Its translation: CASSAGQDYGYTF.

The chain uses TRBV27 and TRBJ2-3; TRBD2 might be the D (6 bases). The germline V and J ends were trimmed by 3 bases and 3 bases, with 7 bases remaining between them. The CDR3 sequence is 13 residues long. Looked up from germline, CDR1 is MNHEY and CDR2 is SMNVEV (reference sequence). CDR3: CASSLAGTDTQYF. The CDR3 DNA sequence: TGTGCCAGCAGTTTGGCGGGAACAGATACGCAGTATTTT.

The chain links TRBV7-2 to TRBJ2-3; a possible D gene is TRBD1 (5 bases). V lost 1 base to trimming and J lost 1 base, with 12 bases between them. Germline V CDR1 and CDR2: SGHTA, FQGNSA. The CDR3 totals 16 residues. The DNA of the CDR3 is TGTGCCAGCAGCTTAGGTCAGGGAATAGGCACAGATACGCAGTATTTT. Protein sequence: CASSLGQGIGTDTQYF.

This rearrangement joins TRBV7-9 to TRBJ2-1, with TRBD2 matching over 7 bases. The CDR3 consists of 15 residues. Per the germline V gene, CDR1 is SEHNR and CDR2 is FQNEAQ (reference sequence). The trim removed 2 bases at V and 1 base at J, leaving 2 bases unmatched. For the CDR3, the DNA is TGTGCCAGCAGCTTATCGGGGGGTTCCTACAATGAGCAGTTCTTC. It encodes CASSLSGGSYNEQFF. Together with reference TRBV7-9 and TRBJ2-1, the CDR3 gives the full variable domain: DTGVSQNPRHKITKRGQNVTFRCDPISEHNRLYWYRQTLGQGPEFLTYFQNEAQLEKSRLLSDRFSAERPKGSFSTLEIQRTEQGDSAMYLCASSLSGGSYNEQFFGPGTRLTVL.

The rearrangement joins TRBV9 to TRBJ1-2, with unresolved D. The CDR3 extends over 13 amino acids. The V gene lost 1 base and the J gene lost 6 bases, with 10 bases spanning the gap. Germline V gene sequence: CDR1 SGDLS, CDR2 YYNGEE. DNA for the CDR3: TGTGCCAGCAGCGTACGGGGTGTCGATGGCTACACCTTC. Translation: CASSVRGVDGYTF.

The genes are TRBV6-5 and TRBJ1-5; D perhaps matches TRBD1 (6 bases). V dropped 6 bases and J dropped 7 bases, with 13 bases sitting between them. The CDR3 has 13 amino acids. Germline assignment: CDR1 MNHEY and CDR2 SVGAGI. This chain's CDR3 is CASRTGSQQPQHF. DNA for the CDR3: TGTGCCAGCAGAACAGGGTCTCAACAGCCCCAGCATTTT.

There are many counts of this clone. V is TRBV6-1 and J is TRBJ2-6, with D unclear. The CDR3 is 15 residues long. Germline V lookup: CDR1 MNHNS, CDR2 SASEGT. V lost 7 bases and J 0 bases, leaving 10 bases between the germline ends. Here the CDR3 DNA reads TGTGCCAGCACTAGGCAGAGCTCTGGGGCCAACGTCCTGACTTTC. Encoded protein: CASTRQSSGANVLTF.

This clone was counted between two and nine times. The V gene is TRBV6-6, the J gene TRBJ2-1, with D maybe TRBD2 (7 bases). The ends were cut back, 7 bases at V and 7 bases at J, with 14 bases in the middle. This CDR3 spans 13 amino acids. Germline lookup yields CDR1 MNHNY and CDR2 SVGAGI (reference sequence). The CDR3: CASKGGAGNEQFF. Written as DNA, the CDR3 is TGTGCCAGCAAGGGGGGGGCCGGGAATGAGCAGTTCTTC.

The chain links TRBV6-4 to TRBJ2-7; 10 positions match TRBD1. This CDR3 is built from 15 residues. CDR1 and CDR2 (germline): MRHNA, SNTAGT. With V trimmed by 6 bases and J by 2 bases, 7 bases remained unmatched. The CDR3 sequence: CASSKAGTGAYEQYV. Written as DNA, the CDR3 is TGTGCCAGCAGCAAAGCAGGGACAGGGGCCTACGAGCAGTACGTC.

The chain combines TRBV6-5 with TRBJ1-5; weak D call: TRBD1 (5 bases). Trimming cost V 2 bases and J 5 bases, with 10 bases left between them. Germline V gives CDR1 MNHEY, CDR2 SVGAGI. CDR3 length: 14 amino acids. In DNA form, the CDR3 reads TGTGCCAGCAGTTACAGGGGTGGAGATCAGCCCCAGCATTTT. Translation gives CASSYRGGDQPQHF.

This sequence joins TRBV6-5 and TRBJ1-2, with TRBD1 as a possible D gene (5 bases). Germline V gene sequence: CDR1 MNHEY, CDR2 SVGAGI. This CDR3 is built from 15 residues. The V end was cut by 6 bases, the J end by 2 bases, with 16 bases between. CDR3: CASSRGGGRNYGYTF. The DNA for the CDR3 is TGTGCCAGCAGCAGAGGCGGGGGACGGAACTATGGCTACACCTTC.

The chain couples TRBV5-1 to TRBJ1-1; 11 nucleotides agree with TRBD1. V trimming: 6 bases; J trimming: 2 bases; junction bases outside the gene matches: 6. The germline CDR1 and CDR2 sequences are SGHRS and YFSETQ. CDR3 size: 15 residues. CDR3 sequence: CASNARTGGNTEAFF. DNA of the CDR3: TGCGCCAGCAACGCACGGACAGGGGGCAACACTGAAGCTTTCTTT.